What follows are 16 T cell receptor beta chains derived from one specimen sequenced in a study of blood T cell repertoires in COVID-19. The method was immunoSEQ multiplex PCR; TCRdb's version includes in-frame clones alone and lacks a portion of them. The sample contains approximately 92,000 clones, about four fifths of which appear only once. The material sequenced was peripheral blood. These receptors were obtained from a man at least 80 years old with acute or convalescent COVID-19.

This clone appeared a single time. V usage is TRBV30 and J usage is TRBJ1-1; D might be TRBD1 (5 bases). Germline CDR1 is GTSNPN and CDR2 is SVGIG (reference sequence). This CDR3 spans 14 amino acids. Trimming left V 2 bases short and J 7 bases short, with 17 bases between. This CDR3 is CAWSTRGVVLEAFF. The DNA of the CDR3 is TGTGCCTGGAGTACCCGGGGGGTGGTGCTTGAAGCTTTCTTT.

The chain employs TRBV6-5 and TRBJ2-7, with TRBD2 matching over 7 bases. Germline V gene lookup returns CDR1 MNHEY and CDR2 SVGAGI. This CDR3 comprises 13 residues. With 7 bases clipped from V and 7 bases from J, the junction kept 10 bases outside the gene matches. The CDR3 region is CASKRAAGVEQYF. The CDR3 DNA reads as TGTGCCAGCAAACGGGCGGCGGGGGTAGAGCAGTACTTC.

The chain joins TRBV5-4 to TRBJ2-2, with TRBD1 matching 7 bases. Germline V lookup: CDR1 SGHNT, CDR2 YYREEE (reference sequence). The V segment lost 3 bases and the J segment 6 bases; nucleotides outside the gene matches: 8. This CDR3 is 15 amino acids long. The DNA of the CDR3 is TGTGCCAGCAGCTGGTTAGACAGGGCGTCCGGGGAGCTGTTTTTT. This gives the protein CASSWLDRASGELFF.

This clone was recorded only once. This chain links TRBV7-8 with TRBJ1-6; weak D call: TRBD1 (6 bases). Germline CDR1 is SGHVS and CDR2 is FQNEAQ. The CDR3 loop spans 15 amino acids. Trimming removed 2 bases from V and 5 bases from J, with 10 bases in between. CDR3 nucleotides: TGTGCCAGCAGCTTAAGGGACAAGGATAATTCACCCCTCCACTTT. Translating it yields CASSLRDKDNSPLHF. The variable domain in full, completed from reference TRBV7-8 and TRBJ1-6, reads GAGVSQSPRYKVAKRGQDVALRCDPISGHVSLFWYQQALGQGPEFLTYFQNEAQLDKSGLPSDRFFAERPEGSVSTLKIQRTQQEDSAVYLCASSLRDKDNSPLHFGNGTRLTVT.

V is TRBV2 and J is TRBJ1-1, with D possibly being TRBD1 (5 bases). CDR3 length equals 14 residues. Germline V gene data show CDR1 as SNHLY and CDR2 as FYNNEI. Trimming left V 4 bases short and J 0 bases short, with 9 bases between. This chain's CDR3 is CASSVGAVNTEAFF. DNA of the CDR3: TGTGCCAGCAGTGTTGGGGCAGTGAACACTGAAGCTTTCTTT.

The chain carries TRBV2 and TRBJ2-7; 8 positions agree with TRBD1. J gave up 4 bases and V 5 bases, and 7 bases lay outside the gene matches. Germline V gene data show CDR1 as SNHLY and CDR2 as FYNNEI. The CDR3 runs to 14 residues. Here the CDR3 reads CASSPAGGRYEQYF. The DNA of the CDR3 is TGTGCCAGCAGTCCGGCAGGGGGCAGGTACGAGCAGTACTTC.

The V call is TRBV6-2 or TRBV6-3, the J call TRBJ2-7; 11 bases fit TRBD2. The CDR3 is 16 amino acids. Germline loops: CDR1 MNHEY, CDR2 SVGEGT. The V gene end was trimmed by 2 bases and the J gene end by 1 base; junction bases not matched to a gene: 4. This CDR3 is CASSYLGTSGSYEQYF. The CDR3 region has the DNA TGTGCCAGCAGTTACCTGGGGACTAGCGGTTCCTACGAGCAGTACTTC.

This clone was seen a handful of times. V gene TRBV30 combines with J gene TRBJ1-3, with D possibly TRBD1 on 5 matching bases. Trimming took 4 bases from V and 1 from J, leaving 11 bases between them. Per germline, CDR1 GTSNPN and CDR2 SVGIG (reference sequence). CDR3 size: 14 residues. CDR3 in DNA: TGTGCCTGGATCTCGGAGGGGTCTGGAAACACCATATATTTT. Translating it yields CAWISEGSGNTIYF. The complete variable domain, with remaining parts taken from reference TRBV30 and TRBJ1-3, reads SQTIHQWPATLVQPVGSPLSLECTVEGTSNPNLYWYRQAAGRGLQLLFYSVGIGQISSEVPQNLSASRPQDRQFILSSKKLLLSDSGFYLCAWISEGSGNTIYFGEGSWLTVV.

The chain links TRBV7-9 to TRBJ1-1; TRBD1 agrees at 7 bases. Germline CDR1 is SEHNR and CDR2 is FQNEAQ (reference sequence). The CDR3 totals 14 residues. The V and J ends lost 6 bases and 1 base, in that order; junction bases with no gene match: 5. CDR3 nucleotide sequence: TGTGCCAGCAGGCCGAGACAGGGGAACACTGAAGCTTTCTTT. Its protein product is CASRPRQGNTEAFF. The complete variable domain, with remaining parts taken from reference TRBV7-9 and TRBJ1-1, reads DTGVSQNPRHKITKRGQNVTFRCDPISEHNRLYWYRQTLGQGPEFLTYFQNEAQLEKSRLLSDRFSAERPKGSFSTLEIQRTEQGDSAMYLCASRPRQGNTEAFFGQGTRLTVV.

V gene TRBV6-2 or TRBV6-3 combines with J gene TRBJ2-5; the D gene is possibly TRBD2 (5 bases). This CDR3 is 16 amino acids long. V was pared by 3 bases and J by 1 base, with 15 bases between. Germline V gene lookup returns CDR1 MNHEY and CDR2 SVGEGT. Here the CDR3 DNA reads TGTGCCAGCAGTTATAGTAGCGTGACCTTCCAAGAGACCCAGTACTTC. This translates into CASSYSSVTFQETQYF.

V is TRBV30 and J is TRBJ1-4; D gene ambiguous. Trimming removed 0 bases at V and 0 bases at J, with 23 bases between. Germline CDR1 and CDR2: GTSNPN and SVGIG (reference sequence). The CDR3 is made up of 20 amino acids. This CDR3 reads CAWSVRGVGFVRATNEKLFF. CDR3 nucleotides: TGTGCCTGGAGTGTACGTGGTGTCGGTTTCGTGAGGGCAACTAATGAAAAACTGTTTTTT.

The chain carries TRBV6-5 and TRBJ1-1; D is perhaps TRBD1 (6 bases). This CDR3 region has 16 residues. Deletions cut 0 bases from V and 1 base from J, with 12 bases between. Germline assignment: CDR1 MNHEY and CDR2 SVGAGI. This CDR3 is CASSYSGGLGNTEAFF. The DNA for the CDR3 is TGTGCCAGCAGTTACTCGGGGGGGCTGGGGAACACTGAAGCTTTCTTT.

The chain has TRBV6-6 and TRBJ2-2; 8 bases are a match to TRBD1. This CDR3 has 15 amino acids. The junction had 6 bases not matched to a gene; V was cut back by 5 bases and J by 4 bases. Per the germline V gene, CDR1 is MNHNY and CDR2 is SVGAGI (reference sequence). The chain's CDR3 is CASSHTTGGTGELFF. The CDR3 DNA follows: TGTGCCAGCAGTCATACTACAGGGGGCACCGGGGAGCTGTTTTTT.

This rearrangement joins TRBV5-1 to TRBJ2-7, with D perhaps matching TRBD2 (5 bases). Germline assignment: CDR1 SGHRS and CDR2 YFSETQ. Trimming removed 3 bases from V and 1 base from J, with 8 bases in between. This CDR3 is 13 amino acids long. The CDR3 coding sequence is TGCGCCAGCAGCTACGGGATTTCCTACGAGCAGTACTTC. This gives the protein CASSYGISYEQYF.

The chain combines TRBV10-3 with TRBJ2-7, with a possible D match to TRBD1 (5 bases). V gave up 4 bases and J gave up 1 base, with 11 bases separating them. The germline CDR1 and CDR2 sequences are ENHRY and SYGVKD. This CDR3 is 14 amino acids long. CDR3 coding DNA: TGTGCCATCAGTGGGGATCAGGGATCCTACGAGCAGTACTTC. Protein: CAISGDQGSYEQYF.

In its sample, this clone was seen a few times. The chain couples TRBV5-6 to TRBJ2-3; tentative D call: TRBD2 (6 bases). This CDR3 is 13 amino acids long. Deletions cut 9 bases from V and 4 bases from J, with 15 bases between. Germline V gives CDR1 SGHDT, CDR2 YYEEEE. CDR3 sequence reads: CATSRWGADTQYF. The DNA of the CDR3 is TGTGCCACCAGTCGGTGGGGGGCAGATACGCAGTATTTT.